Presented here are 24 T cell receptor beta chains from one specimen sequenced in a study of T cells in Graves' hyperthyroidism and ophthalmopathy. The TCR beta CDR3 regions underwent amplification using RNA transcripts as the source. Researchers ran a first-round RT-PCR on the TCR CDR3 using the HTBI primer set. TCRdb reprocessed the multiplex PCR reads with MiXCR, giving one entry per CDR3 protein. In the table there are about 540,000 distinct CDR3 sequences, 46% of which are singletons. Sequenced material: peripheral blood or thyroid tissue (not recorded which). These receptors were taken from a woman younger than 30 with Graves' hyperthyroidism.

This clonotype has only a few counts. This may stem from a read error, because a much larger clone lies one nucleotide away. The chain employs TRBV7-3 and TRBJ2-2; the D call may be TRBD1 or TRBD2 (5 bases each). CDR1 and CDR2 (germline): SGHTA, FQGTGA. This CDR3 comprises 17 residues. CDR3 protein: CASSLGSFEGPTGELLF. CDR3 sequence (DNA): TGTGCCAGCAGCTTGGGGAGTTTCGAGGGGCCCACCGGGGAGCTGCTTTTT.

The J gene is TRBJ2-5, the V gene TRBV20-1; 8 nucleotides align to TRBD1. The CDR3 totals 13 residues. Trimming took 4 bases from V and 3 from J; bases not matched to a gene: 4. CDR1 is DFQATT, CDR2 SNEGSKA, per germline (reference sequence). The CDR3 region is CSAKLQGEETQYF. In DNA form, the CDR3 reads TGCAGTGCTAAACTACAGGGGGAAGAGACCCAGTACTTC.

This clonotype appeared many times. The chain combines TRBV12-3 or TRBV12-4 with TRBJ1-2, with D maybe TRBD1 (5 bases). This CDR3 contains 17 residues. Trimming stripped 5 bases from V and 2 bases from J, with 21 bases between. For the CDR3, the DNA is TGTGCCAGCAGTCTAATTAGGGGTAGGGTTACGAACTATGGCTACACCTTC. Its translation: CASSLIRGRVTNYGYTF.

The chain combines TRBV2 with TRBJ2-2, with TRBD2 identical over 7 bases. Germline trimming cut 5 bases from V and 5 bases from J; bases unmatched to any gene: 8. The CDR3 has 15 amino acids. In germline, CDR1 is SNHLY, CDR2 FYNNEI. The CDR3 DNA reads TGTGCCAGCAGTCTCGGGGGAGGGCGTACCGGGGAGCTGTTTTTT. Amino acids: CASSLGGGRTGELFF.

V gene TRBV4-1 combines with J gene TRBJ1-3; tentative D call: TRBD1 (5 bases). Germline CDR1 reads MGHRA; CDR2 reads YSYEKL. V lost 0 bases and J lost 4, with 13 bases in between. CDR3 size: 16 residues. The CDR3 sequence is CASSQDVRAGGNTIYF. CDR3 DNA sequence: TGCGCCAGCAGCCAAGATGTCAGGGCGGGAGGAAACACCATATATTTT.

This clonotype was found many times. This chain connects TRBV5-1 to TRBJ1-1; TRBD1 is a possible D gene (6 bases). The CDR3 is 13 amino acids. V shed 4 bases and J shed 2 bases, with 9 bases lying between them. CDR1 and CDR2 (germline): SGHRS, YFSETQ. Here the CDR3 DNA reads TGCGCCAGCAGCGCCGGGACAAACACTGAAGCTTTCTTT. Translating it yields CASSAGTNTEAFF.

In this sample, this clonotype turned up many times. The V call is TRBV10-3, the J call TRBJ1-2; 7 positions agree with TRBD1. J gave up 3 bases and V 4 bases, and 2 bases lay outside the gene matches. This CDR3 comprises 13 residues. From germline, CDR1 is ENHRY and CDR2 SYGVKD. The CDR3 sequence is CAISATGDYGYTF. CDR3 DNA: TGTGCCATCAGTGCAACAGGGGACTATGGCTACACCTTC.

A few counts support this clonotype. The V and J genes are TRBV11-2 and TRBJ2-5; 7 bases are shared with TRBD2. Germline trimming cut 6 bases from V and 1 base from J; bases unmatched to any gene: 8. The length of the CDR3 is 15 residues. Looked up from germline, CDR1 is SGHAT and CDR2 is FQNNGV. The CDR3 region is CASSRAGGSQETQYF. For the CDR3, the DNA is TGTGCCAGCAGTCGGGCAGGCGGGAGCCAAGAGACCCAGTACTTC.

This clonotype was recorded at least ten times. The chain uses TRBV2 and TRBJ2-2; 12 bases are a match to TRBD2. The CDR3 length is 18 residues. CDR1 SNHLY and CDR2 FYNNEI come from the germline V gene. V shed 2 bases, J shed 6 bases, and the junction held 10 bases outside the gene matches. The CDR3, as DNA: TGTGCCAGCAGTGAAAGGAGTCTAGCGGGAGGGGGAGCCGGGGAGCTGTTTTTT. Translating it yields CASSERSLAGGGAGELFF.

This clonotype was seen many times. This chain connects TRBV9 to TRBJ1-4; D gene uncertain. V was cut by 2 bases and J by 0 bases, with 8 bases left in between. The CDR3 totals 15 residues. Germline CDR1 SGDLS, CDR2 YYNGEE. CDR3 residues: CASSVDFSTNEKLFF. The CDR3 bases are TGTGCCAGCAGCGTCGACTTCTCAACTAATGAAAAACTGTTTTTT.

This clonotype was counted at least ten times. The chain has TRBV5-6 and TRBJ1-5; D is uncertain. The CDR3 contains 15 residues. V gave up 1 base and J gave up 6 bases, with 14 bases separating them. Germline CDR1 reads SGHDT; CDR2 reads YYEEEE. CDR3 protein: CASSLYAASLQPQHF. The DNA of the CDR3 is TGTGCCAGCAGCTTGTACGCAGCGTCTCTTCAGCCCCAGCATTTT.

Ten or more counts support this clonotype. A read error may produce the germline difference seen at one junction end. The chain recombines TRBV25-1 with TRBJ1-1, with D maybe TRBD1 (5 bases). The CDR3 has 8 amino acids. CDR1 and CDR2 from the germline V gene are MGHDK and SYGVNS. In DNA form, the CDR3 reads TGTGCCAGCAGCGGGACGGAGTTT. It specifies CASSGTEF.

This chain uses TRBV2 with TRBJ1-3; D call uncertain. The germline V and J ends were trimmed by 4 bases and 0 bases, with 13 bases remaining between them. Germline CDR1 SNHLY, CDR2 FYNNEI. The CDR3 is 16 amino acids. CDR3 in amino acids: CASSGGLGFSGNTIYF. CDR3 nucleotides: TGTGCCAGCAGTGGAGGGCTGGGCTTCTCTGGAAACACCATATATTTT.

DNA for the CDR3: TGCAGTGCTAGCATGAACGAGCAGTACTTC. Translated, it gives CSASMNEQYF. The chain recombines TRBV20-1 with TRBJ2-7; D unresolved. This CDR3 spans 10 amino acids. Germline values: CDR1 DFQATT, CDR2 SNEGSKA (reference sequence). V dropped 3 bases and J dropped 5 bases, with 5 bases sitting between them.

At least ten counts were recorded for this clonotype. The rearrangement links TRBV27 to TRBJ1-5; 7 nucleotides align to TRBD1. CDR1 and CDR2 (germline): MNHEY, SMNVEV (reference sequence). CDR3 size: 14 residues. V lost 4 bases to trimming and J lost 3 bases; unmatched junction nucleotides: 3. The CDR3 sequence is CASSSQGDNQPQHF. In DNA form, the CDR3 reads TGTGCCAGCAGTTCCCAGGGGGACAATCAGCCCCAGCATTTT.

The V call is TRBV5-1, the J call TRBJ2-5; the match to TRBD2 covers 13 bases. CDR3 length equals 16 residues. Germline CDR1 and CDR2: SGHRS and YFSETQ. V lost 4 bases and J lost 6; bases outside the gene matches: 9. The CDR3: CASSPGTSGKLQTQYF. CDR3 nucleotide sequence: TGCGCCAGCAGCCCCGGGACTAGCGGGAAACTGCAGACCCAGTACTTC.

This clonotype was counted at least ten times. The chain uses TRBV20-1 and TRBJ1-4; D might be TRBD1 (6 bases). The germline V gene encodes CDR1 DFQATT and CDR2 SNEGSKA (reference sequence). V was cut by 3 bases and J by 5 bases, with 10 bases left in between. There are 13 residues in the CDR3. The CDR3 DNA sequence: TGCAGTGCTAGCGACAGGCTGAATGAAAAACTGTTTTTT. Encoded protein: CSASDRLNEKLFF.

At least ten counts were recorded for this clonotype. The chain carries TRBV19 and TRBJ1-5, with 8 bases fitting TRBD1. The CDR3 runs 15 residues. In germline, CDR1 is LNHDA, CDR2 SQIVND (reference sequence). Trimming took 5 bases from V and 2 from J; bases not matched to a gene: 5. As DNA, the CDR3 is TGTGCCAGTAGTCCCGAGGGACAGGGCAATCAGCCCCAGCATTTT. This codes for CASSPEGQGNQPQHF.

In this sample, this clonotype turned up many times. The chain uses TRBV2 and TRBJ2-2; weak D call: TRBD2 (6 bases). The CDR3 loop spans 14 amino acids. CDR1 SNHLY and CDR2 FYNNEI come from the germline V gene. V lost 3 bases, J lost 5 bases, and 10 bases lay in between. This CDR3 is CASSDGGETGELFF. CDR3 in DNA: TGTGCCAGCAGTGATGGCGGGGAGACCGGGGAGCTGTTTTTT.

The chain joins TRBV2 to TRBJ1-4, with a weak D call TRBD1 (5 bases). The germline V gene encodes CDR1 SNHLY and CDR2 FYNNEI. The CDR3 runs 13 residues. V gave up 1 base and J gave up 8 bases, with 8 bases separating them. CDR3 region: CASSEEGREKLFF. The CDR3 DNA follows: TGTGCCAGCAGTGAAGAGGGGAGAGAAAAACTGTTTTTT.

Concerning this clonotype: Possible read error: a much larger clone is one base away. The chain has TRBV7-6 and TRBJ2-2; 8 nucleotides line up with TRBD2. The V gene's germline CDR1 is SGHVS and CDR2 FNYEAQ. V gave up 1 base and J gave up 5 bases; unmatched junction bases: 6. The CDR3 has 16 amino acids. The CDR3 DNA sequence: TGTGCCAGCAGCTTAGGAGCGGGAGAGAGGACCGGGGAGCTGTTTTTT. This sequence encodes CASSLGAGERTGELFF.

This clonotype was observed at least ten times. The chain has TRBV7-9 and TRBJ1-5; D gene uncertain. V lost 5 bases to trimming and J lost 6 bases, with 8 bases between them. The CDR3 contains 12 residues. Per the germline V gene, CDR1 is SEHNR and CDR2 is FQNEAQ (reference sequence). The CDR3: CASSPSGQPQHF. Written as DNA, the CDR3 is TGTGCCAGCAGCCCTAGTGGTCAGCCCCAGCATTTT.

The gene calls are TRBV27 and TRBJ2-5; D gene uncertain. V lost 5 bases and J 5 bases, leaving 21 bases between the germline ends. Looked up from germline, CDR1 is MNHEY and CDR2 is SMNVEV (reference sequence). The CDR3 has 16 amino acids. This CDR3 reads CASSPALRSGWETQYF. CDR3 nucleotide sequence: TGTGCCAGCAGTCCAGCGTTGAGGTCCGGATGGGAGACCCAGTACTTC.

V is TRBV10-3 and J is TRBJ2-4; D gene unclear. The CDR3 runs to 16 residues. Trimming took 2 bases from V and 0 from J, leaving 11 bases between them. Germline V gives CDR1 ENHRY, CDR2 SYGVKD. CDR3 in DNA: TGTGCCATCAGTGAGGAAGCAGACATAGCCAAAAACATTCAGTACTTC. It specifies CAISEEADIAKNIQYF.